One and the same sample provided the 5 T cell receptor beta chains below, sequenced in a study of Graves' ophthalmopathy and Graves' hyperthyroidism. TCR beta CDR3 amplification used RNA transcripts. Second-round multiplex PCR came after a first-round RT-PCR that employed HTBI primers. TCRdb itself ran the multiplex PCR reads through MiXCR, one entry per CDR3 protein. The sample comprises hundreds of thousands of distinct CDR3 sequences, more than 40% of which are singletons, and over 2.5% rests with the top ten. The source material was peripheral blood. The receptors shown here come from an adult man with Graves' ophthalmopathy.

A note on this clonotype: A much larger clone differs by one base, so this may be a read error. The CDR3 loop reads CASSFKGLNTGELFF. In DNA, the CDR3 is TGTGCCAGCAGCTTCAAGGGGCTGAACACCGGGGAGCTGTTTTTT. The V and J genes are TRBV7-9 and TRBJ2-2, with D possibly TRBD1 on 5 matching bases. The V end lost 3 bases, the J end lost 1 base, and 9 bases lay between the germline ends. The V gene's germline CDR1 is SEHNR and CDR2 FQNEAQ (reference sequence). This CDR3 has 15 amino acids.

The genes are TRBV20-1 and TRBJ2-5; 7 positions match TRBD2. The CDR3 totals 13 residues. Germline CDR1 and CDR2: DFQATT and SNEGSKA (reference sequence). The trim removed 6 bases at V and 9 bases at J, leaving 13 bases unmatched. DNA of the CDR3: TGCAGTGCCGGATGGGGGGGAAATCAGCCCCAGTACTTC. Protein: CSAGWGGNQPQYF.

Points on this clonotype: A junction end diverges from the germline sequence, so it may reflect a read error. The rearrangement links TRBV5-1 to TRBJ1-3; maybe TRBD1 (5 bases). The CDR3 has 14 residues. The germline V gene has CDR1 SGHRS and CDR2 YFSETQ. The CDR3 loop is CASSSGGSGNTKYF. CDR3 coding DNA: TGCGCCAGCAGCTCGGGGGGGTCTGGAAACACCAAATATTTT.

This CDR3 reads CASSHSGEAFF. CDR3 nucleotide sequence: TGTGCCAGCAGCCACTCCGGGGAAGCTTTCTTT. This chain links TRBV3-1 with TRBJ1-1; D gene uncertain. The CDR3 spans 11 residues. V lost 3 bases to trimming and J lost 8 bases, with 7 bases between them. The germline gives CDR1 LGHDT, CDR2 YNNKEL (reference sequence).

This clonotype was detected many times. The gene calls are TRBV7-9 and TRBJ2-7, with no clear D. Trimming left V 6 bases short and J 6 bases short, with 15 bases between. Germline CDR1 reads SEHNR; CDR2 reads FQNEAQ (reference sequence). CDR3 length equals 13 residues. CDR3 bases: TGTGCCAGCAGGGCTGGGGTCCTTGGCGAGCAGTACTTC. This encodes CASRAGVLGEQYF.